These 10 T cell receptor beta chains originate from one sample sequenced in a study of blood T cell repertoires in COVID-19 (dated by TCRdb to the early 2020s). The method behind the library was the immunoSEQ multiplex PCR assay. This is the immuneACCESS table as TCRdb keeps it, with only in-frame sequences that have V and J called. A part of the clones is gone; compared with another copy, unresolved V genes explain less than half, and the rest is unexplained. Counted in this sample were 150,000 to 200,000 clones; approximately 90% of them appeared once. The ten largest clonotypes hold less than 5.5% of the sample. Material for sequencing was peripheral blood. These receptors were taken from a human donor in a cohort sampled during active COVID-19.

CDR3 nucleotides: TGTGCCAGCAGCTTAGGGGCGCAGAACACTGAAGCTTTCTTT. Its protein product is CASSLGAQNTEAFF. The rearrangement joins TRBV7-2 to TRBJ1-1; D call uncertain. Germline values: CDR1 SGHTA, CDR2 FQGNSA. The length of the CDR3 is 14 residues. Trimming pared 1 base from V and 1 base from J, leaving 7 bases between. The full variable domain, its missing parts supplied by reference TRBV7-2 and TRBJ1-1, is GAGVSQSPSNKVTEKGKDVELRCDPISGHTALYWYRQSLGQGLEFLIYFQGNSAPDKSGLPSDRFSAERTGGSVSTLTIQRTQQEDSAVYLCASSLGAQNTEAFFGQGTRLTVV.

The chain carries TRBV19 and TRBJ2-1, with 12 bases matching TRBD2. Unmatched junction bases numbered 9, after V lost 5 bases and J lost 10 bases. This CDR3 has 15 amino acids. CDR1 is LNHDA, CDR2 SQIVND, per germline (reference sequence). CDR3 bases: TGTGCCAGTAGTGTGCTAGCGGGAGGGCCGGAGGAGCAGTTCTTC. Amino acids: CASSVLAGGPEEQFF.

This clone has a handful of counts. This chain uses TRBV16 with TRBJ1-5; a weak D match, TRBD1 (5 bases). The CDR3 is 15 amino acids. Trimming cost V 0 bases and J 0 bases, with 6 bases left between them. CDR1 is KGHSY and CDR2 is FQNENV in the germline V gene. Here the CDR3 DNA reads TGTGCCAGCAGCCAATCGACAGATAGCAATCAGCCCCAGCATTTT. Residues: CASSQSTDSNQPQHF.

This clone was seen ten or more times. The gene calls are TRBV5-4 and TRBJ1-6; no firm D call. V gave up 0 bases and J gave up 3 bases, with 7 bases separating them. CDR1 and CDR2 from the germline V gene are SGHNT and YYREEE (reference sequence). This CDR3 comprises 15 residues. CDR3 sequence reads: CASSLAADYNSPLHF. The CDR3, as DNA: TGTGCCAGCAGCTTGGCGGCGGACTATAATTCACCCCTCCACTTT. Full variable domain (remainder filled in from reference TRBV5-4 and TRBJ1-6): ETGVTQSPTHLIKTRGQQVTLRCSSQSGHNTVSWYQQALGQGPQFIFQYYREEENGRGNFPPRFSGLQFPNYSSELNVNALELDDSALYLCASSLAADYNSPLHFGNGTRLTVT.

This chain connects TRBV7-9 to TRBJ2-1; tentative D call: TRBD2 (7 bases). Germline V lookup: CDR1 SEHNR, CDR2 FQNEAQ (reference sequence). The CDR3 is made up of 15 amino acids. Trimming took 7 bases from V and 7 from J, leaving 20 bases between them. The DNA for the CDR3 is TGTGCCAGCAAAACTAGGGGGGGAGGGCCGAATGAGCAGTTCTTC. This gives the protein CASKTRGGGPNEQFF.

V usage is TRBV6-1 and J usage is TRBJ1-1, with 8 bases aligning to TRBD1. This CDR3 is built from 13 residues. Per the germline V gene, CDR1 is MNHNS and CDR2 is SASEGT. V was clipped by 3 bases and J by 11 bases; unmatched bases: 8. The CDR3 reads CASSDGQGASAFF. The CDR3 region has the DNA TGTGCCAGCAGTGACGGGCAGGGGGCGTCTGCTTTCTTT.

The chain links TRBV23-1 to TRBJ2-3, with 13 bases identical to TRBD2. TRBV23-1 is an ORF, with its function uncertain. The ends lost 2 bases at V and 2 bases at J; junction bases unmatched: 4. The CDR3 consists of 17 residues. The CDR3 DNA is TGCGCCAGCAGTCAACCTGGGACTAGCGGGGACACAGATACGCAGTATTTT. Protein sequence: CASSQPGTSGDTDTQYF.

This clone has a single count. The CDR3 DNA follows: TGTGCCAGCAGGAAAAGGACAGGAGTGAGCATTCAGTACTTC. Translation: CASRKRTGVSIQYF. The chain is built from TRBV5-6 and TRBJ2-4; TRBD1 agrees at 7 bases. CDR3 length: 14 amino acids. The V segment lost 5 bases and the J segment 9 bases; nucleotides outside the gene matches: 11. Germline V gives CDR1 SGHDT, CDR2 YYEEEE. Full variable domain (outside the CDR3, taken from reference TRBV5-6 and TRBJ2-4): DAGVTQSPTHLIKTRGQQVTLRCSPKSGHDTVSWYQQALGQGPQFIFQYYEEEERQRGNFPDRFSGHQFPNYSSELNVNALLLGDSALYLCASRKRTGVSIQYFGAGTRLSVL.

The chain links TRBV7-2 to TRBJ2-4; D unresolved. Germline CDR1 is SGHTA and CDR2 is FQGNSA. The V and J ends lost 5 bases and 0 bases respectively, with 11 bases between them. The CDR3 covers 15 residues. CDR3 in amino acids: CASSKVGLAKNIQYF. In DNA form, the CDR3 reads TGTGCCAGCAGCAAGGTGGGCCTAGCCAAAAACATTCAGTACTTC.

This chain uses TRBV28 with TRBJ2-6; D is perhaps TRBD1 (5 bases). V was clipped by 5 bases and J by 3 bases, with 8 bases between them. The V gene's germline CDR1 is MDHEN and CDR2 SYDVKM. The length of the CDR3 is 14 residues. CDR3 protein: CASSQGGGANVLTF. CDR3 DNA sequence: TGTGCCAGCAGTCAGGGTGGTGGGGCCAACGTCCTGACTTTC. Together with reference TRBV28 and TRBJ2-6, the CDR3 gives the full variable domain: DVKVTQSSRYLVKRTGEKVFLECVQDMDHENMFWYRQDPGLGLRLIYFSYDVKMKEKGDIPEGYSVSREKKERFSLILESASTNQTSMYLCASSQGGGANVLTFGAGSRLTVL.